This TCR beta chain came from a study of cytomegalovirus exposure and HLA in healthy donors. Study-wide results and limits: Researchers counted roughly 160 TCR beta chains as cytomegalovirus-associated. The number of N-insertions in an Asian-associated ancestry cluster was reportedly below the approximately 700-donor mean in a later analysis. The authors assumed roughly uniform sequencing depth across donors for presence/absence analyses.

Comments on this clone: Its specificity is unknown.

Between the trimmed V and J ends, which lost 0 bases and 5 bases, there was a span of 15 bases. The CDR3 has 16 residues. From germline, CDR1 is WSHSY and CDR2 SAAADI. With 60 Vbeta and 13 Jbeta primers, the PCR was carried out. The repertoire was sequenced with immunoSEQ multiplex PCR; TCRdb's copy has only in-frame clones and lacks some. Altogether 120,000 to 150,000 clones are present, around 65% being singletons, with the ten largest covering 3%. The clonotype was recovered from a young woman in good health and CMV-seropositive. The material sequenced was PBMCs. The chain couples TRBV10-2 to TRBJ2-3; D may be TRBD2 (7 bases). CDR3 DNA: TGCGCCAGCAGTGAGTCGTTGGGGGGGGGCCGAGATACGCAGTATTTT. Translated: CASSESLGGGRDTQYF.